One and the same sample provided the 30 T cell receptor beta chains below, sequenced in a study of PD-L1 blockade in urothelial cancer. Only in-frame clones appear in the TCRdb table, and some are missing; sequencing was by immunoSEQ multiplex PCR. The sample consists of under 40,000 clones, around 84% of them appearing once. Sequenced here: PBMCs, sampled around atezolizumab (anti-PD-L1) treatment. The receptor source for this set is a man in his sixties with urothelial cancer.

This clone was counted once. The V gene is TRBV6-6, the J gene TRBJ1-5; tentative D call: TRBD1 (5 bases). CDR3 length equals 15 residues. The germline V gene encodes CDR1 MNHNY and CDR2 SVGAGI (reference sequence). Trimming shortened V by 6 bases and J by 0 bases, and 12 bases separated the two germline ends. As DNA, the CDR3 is TGTGCCAGCAGAACACAGGAAAATAGCAATCAGCCCCAGCATTTT. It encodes CASRTQENSNQPQHF.

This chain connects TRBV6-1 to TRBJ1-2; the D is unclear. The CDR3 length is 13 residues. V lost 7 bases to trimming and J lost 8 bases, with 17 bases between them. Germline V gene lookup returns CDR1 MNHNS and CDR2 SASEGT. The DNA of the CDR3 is TGTGCCAGCAAAAACGACGAGGCCGGCGGCTACACCTTC. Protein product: CASKNDEAGGYTF.

In nucleotides, the CDR3 is TGTGCCAGCAGCCAGGGACTAGTCAATGAGCAGTTCTTC. It specifies CASSQGLVNEQFF. This chain links TRBV7-2 with TRBJ2-1; 8 nucleotides align to TRBD2. Germline V lookup: CDR1 SGHTA, CDR2 FQGNSA. V lost 5 bases and J lost 6; bases outside the gene matches: 3. This CDR3 is 13 amino acids long.

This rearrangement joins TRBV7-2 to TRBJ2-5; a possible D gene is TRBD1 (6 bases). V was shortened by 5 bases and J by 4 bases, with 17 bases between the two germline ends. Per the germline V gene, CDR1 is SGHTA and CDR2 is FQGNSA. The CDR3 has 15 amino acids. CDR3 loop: CASSPRTLRGETQYF. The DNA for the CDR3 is TGTGCCAGCAGCCCCCGGACCCTCAGGGGAGAGACCCAGTACTTC.

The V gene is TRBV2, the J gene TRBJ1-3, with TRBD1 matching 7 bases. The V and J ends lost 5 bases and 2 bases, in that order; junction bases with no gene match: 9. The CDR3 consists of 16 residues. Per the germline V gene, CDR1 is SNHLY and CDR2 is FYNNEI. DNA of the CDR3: TGTGCCAGCAGTAAGGGGACAGTATCTCCTGGAAACACCATATATTTT. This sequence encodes CASSKGTVSPGNTIYF.

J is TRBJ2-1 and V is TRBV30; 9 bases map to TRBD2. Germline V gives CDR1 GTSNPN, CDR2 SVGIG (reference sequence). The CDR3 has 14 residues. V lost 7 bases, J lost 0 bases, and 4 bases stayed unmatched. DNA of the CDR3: TGTGCCTACCTACTAGCGGGCTCCTACAATGAGCAGTTCTTC. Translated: CAYLLAGSYNEQFF.

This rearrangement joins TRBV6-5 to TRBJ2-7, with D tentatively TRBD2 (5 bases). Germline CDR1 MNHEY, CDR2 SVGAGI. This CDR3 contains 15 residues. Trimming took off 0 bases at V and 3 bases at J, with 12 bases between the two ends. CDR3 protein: CASSYSGPGVYEQYF. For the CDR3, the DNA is TGTGCCAGCAGTTACTCGGGCCCCGGGGTCTACGAGCAGTACTTC.

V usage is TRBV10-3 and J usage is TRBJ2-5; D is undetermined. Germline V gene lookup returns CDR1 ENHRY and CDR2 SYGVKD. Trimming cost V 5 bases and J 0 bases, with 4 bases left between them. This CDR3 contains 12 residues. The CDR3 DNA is TGTGCCATCAGTCCCTACCAAGAGACCCAGTACTTC. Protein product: CAISPYQETQYF.

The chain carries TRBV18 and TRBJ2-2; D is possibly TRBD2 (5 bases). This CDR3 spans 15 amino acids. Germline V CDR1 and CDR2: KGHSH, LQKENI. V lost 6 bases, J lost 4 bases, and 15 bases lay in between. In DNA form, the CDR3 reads TGTGCCAGCTCTTTTATGGACGGGGTCACCGGGGAGCTGTTTTTT. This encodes CASSFMDGVTGELFF. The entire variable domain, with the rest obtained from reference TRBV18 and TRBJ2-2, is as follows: NAGVMQNPRHLVRRRGQEARLRCSPMKGHSHVYWYRQLPEEGLKFMVYLQKENIIDESGMPKERFSAEFPKEGPSILRIQQVVRGDSAAYFCASSFMDGVTGELFFGEGSRLTVL.

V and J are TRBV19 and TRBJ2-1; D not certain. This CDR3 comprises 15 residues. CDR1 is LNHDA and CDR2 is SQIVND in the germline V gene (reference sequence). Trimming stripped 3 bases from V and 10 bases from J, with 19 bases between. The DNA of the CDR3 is TGTGCCAGTAGTATGCCCAACCCCCTAATCGGGGAGCAGTTCTTC. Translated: CASSMPNPLIGEQFF.

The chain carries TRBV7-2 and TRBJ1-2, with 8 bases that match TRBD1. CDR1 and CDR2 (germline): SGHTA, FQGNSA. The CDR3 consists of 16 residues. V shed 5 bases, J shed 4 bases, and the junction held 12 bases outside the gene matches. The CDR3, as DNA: TGTGCCAGCAGCCGTCACCCGACAGGGGATGGCTATGGCTACACCTTC. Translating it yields CASSRHPTGDGYGYTF.

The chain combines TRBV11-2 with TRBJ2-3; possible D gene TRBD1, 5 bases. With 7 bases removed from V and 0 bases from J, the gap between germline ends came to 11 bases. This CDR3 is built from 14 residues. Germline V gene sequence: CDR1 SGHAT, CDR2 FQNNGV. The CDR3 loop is CASNRQSSTDTQYF. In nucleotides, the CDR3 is TGTGCCAGCAACAGGCAGTCTAGCACAGATACGCAGTATTTT.

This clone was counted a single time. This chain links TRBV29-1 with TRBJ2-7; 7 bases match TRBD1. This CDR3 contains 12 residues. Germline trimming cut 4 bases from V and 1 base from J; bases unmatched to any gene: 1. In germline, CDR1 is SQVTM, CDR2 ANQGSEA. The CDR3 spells CSVGQGSYEQYF. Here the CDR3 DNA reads TGCAGCGTTGGACAGGGTTCCTACGAGCAGTACTTC.

CDR3 loop: CASSLETAVVGYTF. As DNA, the CDR3 is TGCGCCAGCAGCTTGGAGACCGCGGTTGTTGGCTACACCTTC. The chain recombines TRBV5-1 with TRBJ1-2; D not resolved. Trimming took off 0 bases at V and 7 bases at J, with 13 bases between the two ends. The length of the CDR3 is 14 residues. Germline V gene data show CDR1 as SGHRS and CDR2 as YFSETQ.

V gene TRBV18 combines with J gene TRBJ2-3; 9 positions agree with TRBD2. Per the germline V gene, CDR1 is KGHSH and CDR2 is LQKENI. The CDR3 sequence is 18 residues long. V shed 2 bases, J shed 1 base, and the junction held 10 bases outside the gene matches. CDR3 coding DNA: TGTGCCAGCTCACCAAGACAGCGGGGGGCCTCGGGCACAGATACGCAGTATTTT. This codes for CASSPRQRGASGTDTQYF.

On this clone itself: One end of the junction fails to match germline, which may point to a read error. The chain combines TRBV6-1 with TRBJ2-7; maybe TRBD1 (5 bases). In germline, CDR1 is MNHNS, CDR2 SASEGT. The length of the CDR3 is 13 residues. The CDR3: CASSEALRDPPDF. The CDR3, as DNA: TGTGCCAGCAGTGAAGCGCTCAGGGATCCTCCGGACTTC.

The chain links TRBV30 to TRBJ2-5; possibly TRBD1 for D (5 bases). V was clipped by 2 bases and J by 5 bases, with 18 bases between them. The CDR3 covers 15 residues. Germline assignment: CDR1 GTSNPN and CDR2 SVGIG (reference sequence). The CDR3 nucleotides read TGTGCCTGGAGTTCTGTGGCAGGGTGGTCGGAGACCCAGTACTTC. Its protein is CAWSSVAGWSETQYF.

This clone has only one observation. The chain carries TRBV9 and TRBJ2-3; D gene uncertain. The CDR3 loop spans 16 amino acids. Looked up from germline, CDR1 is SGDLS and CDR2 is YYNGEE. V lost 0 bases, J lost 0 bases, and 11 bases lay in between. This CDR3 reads CASSVGPQISTDTQYF. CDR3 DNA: TGTGCCAGCAGCGTAGGCCCCCAGATTAGCACAGATACGCAGTATTTT.

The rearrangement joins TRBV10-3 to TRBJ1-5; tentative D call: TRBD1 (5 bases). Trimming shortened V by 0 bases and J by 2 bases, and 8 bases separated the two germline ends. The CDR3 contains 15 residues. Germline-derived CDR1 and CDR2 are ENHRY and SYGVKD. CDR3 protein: CAISESGAGNQPQHF. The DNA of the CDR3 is TGTGCCATCAGTGAGTCAGGGGCAGGCAATCAGCCCCAGCATTTT.

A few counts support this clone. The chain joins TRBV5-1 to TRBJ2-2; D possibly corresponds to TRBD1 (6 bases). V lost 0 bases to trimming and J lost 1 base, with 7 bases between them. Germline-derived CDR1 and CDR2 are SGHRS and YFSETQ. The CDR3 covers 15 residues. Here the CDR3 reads CASSLVGGNTGELFF. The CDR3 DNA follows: TGCGCCAGCAGCTTGGTAGGGGGGAACACCGGGGAGCTGTTTTTT.

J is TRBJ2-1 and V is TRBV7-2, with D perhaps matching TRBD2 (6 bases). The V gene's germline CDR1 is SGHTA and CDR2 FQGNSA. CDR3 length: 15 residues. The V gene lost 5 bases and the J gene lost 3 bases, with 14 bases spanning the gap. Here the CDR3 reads CASSPSRDFYNEQFF. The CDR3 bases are TGTGCCAGCAGCCCATCGAGGGACTTCTACAATGAGCAGTTCTTC.

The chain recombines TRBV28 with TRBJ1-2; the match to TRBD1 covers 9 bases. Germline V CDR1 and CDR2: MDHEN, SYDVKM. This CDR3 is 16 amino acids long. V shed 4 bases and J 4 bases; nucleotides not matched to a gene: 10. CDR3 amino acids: CASSSPGLQGAYGYTF. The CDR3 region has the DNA TGTGCCAGCAGTTCTCCGGGACTACAGGGGGCCTATGGCTACACCTTC.

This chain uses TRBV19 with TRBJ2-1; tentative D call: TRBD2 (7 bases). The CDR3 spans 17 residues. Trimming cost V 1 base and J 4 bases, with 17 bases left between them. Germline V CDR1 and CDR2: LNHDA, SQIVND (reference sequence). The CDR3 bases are TGTGCCAGTAGTATAGGGGGGCGGACGGGGGGATACAATGAGCAGTTCTTC. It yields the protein CASSIGGRTGGYNEQFF.

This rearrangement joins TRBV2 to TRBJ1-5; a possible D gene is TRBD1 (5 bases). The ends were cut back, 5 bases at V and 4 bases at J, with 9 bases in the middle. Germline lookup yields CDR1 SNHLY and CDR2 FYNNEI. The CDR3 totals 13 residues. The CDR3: CASSNRGNQPQHF. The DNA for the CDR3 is TGTGCCAGCAGTAATCGGGGGAATCAGCCCCAGCATTTT.

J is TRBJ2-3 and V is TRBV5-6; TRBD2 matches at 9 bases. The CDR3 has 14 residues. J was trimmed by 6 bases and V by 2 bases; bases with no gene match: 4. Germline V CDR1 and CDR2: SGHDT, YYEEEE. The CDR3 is CASSFVAGVDTQYF. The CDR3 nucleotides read TGTGCCAGCAGCTTCGTAGCGGGGGTGGATACGCAGTATTTT.

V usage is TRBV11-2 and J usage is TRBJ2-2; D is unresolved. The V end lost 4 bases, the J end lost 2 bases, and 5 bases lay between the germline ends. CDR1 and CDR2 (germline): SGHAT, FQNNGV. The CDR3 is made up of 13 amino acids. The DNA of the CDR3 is TGTGCCAGCAGCTCGAGTAACACCGGGGAGCTGTTTTTT. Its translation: CASSSSNTGELFF.

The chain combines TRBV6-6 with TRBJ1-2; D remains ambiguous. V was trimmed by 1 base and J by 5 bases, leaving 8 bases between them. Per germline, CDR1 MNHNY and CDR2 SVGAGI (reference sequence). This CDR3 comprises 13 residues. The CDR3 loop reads CASSYYPEYGYTF. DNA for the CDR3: TGTGCCAGCAGTTACTATCCGGAGTATGGCTACACCTTC.

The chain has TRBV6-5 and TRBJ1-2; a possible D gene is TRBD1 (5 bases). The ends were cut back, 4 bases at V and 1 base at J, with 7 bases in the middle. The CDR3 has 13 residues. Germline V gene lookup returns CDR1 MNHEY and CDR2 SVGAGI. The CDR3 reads CASSLTVNYGYTF. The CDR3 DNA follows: TGTGCCAGCAGTTTGACAGTTAACTATGGCTACACCTTC.

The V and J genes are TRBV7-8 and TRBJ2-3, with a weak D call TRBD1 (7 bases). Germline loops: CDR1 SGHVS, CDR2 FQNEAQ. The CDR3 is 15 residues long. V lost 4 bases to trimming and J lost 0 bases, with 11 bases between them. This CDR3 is CASSSGGLSTDTQYF. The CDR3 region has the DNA TGTGCCAGCAGCTCAGGGGGGTTGAGCACAGATACGCAGTATTTT.

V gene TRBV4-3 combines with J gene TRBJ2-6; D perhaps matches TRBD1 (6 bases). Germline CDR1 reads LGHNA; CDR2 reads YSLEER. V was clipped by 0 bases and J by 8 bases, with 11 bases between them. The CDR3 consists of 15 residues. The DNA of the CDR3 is TGCGCCAGCAGCCAAGAGGACAGAGGAACCAACGTCCTGACTTTC. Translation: CASSQEDRGTNVLTF.